This T cell receptor beta chain was identified in a study of cytomegalovirus exposure and HLA in healthy donors. In the study overall: In an earlier analysis, approximately 120 million unique TCR beta sequences were found from some 180 million T cells. General observations from the study: In vitro testing confirmed three CMV-associated chains as specific for CMV antigens. A later analysis linked around 15,000 TCR beta sequences to HLA alleles at 0.05 false discovery rate.

Of note for this clone: The target antigen is unknown.

Researchers ran the PCR with 60 Vbeta and 13 Jbeta primers. The assay was immunoSEQ multiplex PCR, and TCRdb's table has in-frame clones only and misses some. This table holds about 82,000 clones, approximately 79% found once. Germline CDR1 reads MNHEY; CDR2 reads SMNVEV (reference sequence). The CDR3 is 14 residues long. Trimming removed 2 bases at V and 1 base at J, with 8 bases between. The sequence was obtained from a human donor in good health. V is TRBV27 and J is TRBJ1-2; D gene unclear. Source material: PBMCs. The chain's CDR3 is CASSLSMFNYGYTF. CDR3 coding DNA: TGTGCCAGCAGTTTAAGCATGTTTAACTATGGCTACACCTTC.